What follows are 13 T cell receptor beta chains derived from one specimen sequenced in a study of T cell repertoires in cytomegalovirus infection. TCRdb fed the reads into MiXCR, producing one record per CDR3 protein. The sample gives 250,000 to 300,000 distinct CDR3 sequences, over 8% of which show up once; more than 12% is in the top ten. What was sequenced was PBMCs. These receptors originate from a human donor in good health (CMV status not recorded). Some clones in this sample may be carry-over from other donors' samples.

This clonotype was detected many times. The V and J genes are TRBV7-9 and TRBJ2-7; no reliable D call. Germline assignment: CDR1 SEHNR and CDR2 FQNEAQ (reference sequence). This CDR3 is built from 14 residues. Trimming shortened V by 2 bases and J by 1 base, and 9 bases separated the two germline ends. Here the CDR3 reads CASSLPGRSYEQYF. The DNA of the CDR3 is TGTGCCAGCAGCTTACCTGGACGGTCCTACGAGCAGTACTTC.

Only a few counts were recorded for this clonotype. The chain carries TRBV19 and TRBJ2-5, with D possibly being TRBD1 (6 bases). CDR1 LNHDA and CDR2 SQIVND come from the germline V gene (reference sequence). The CDR3 is 13 residues long. The V end lost 2 bases, the J end lost 5 bases, and 9 bases lay between the germline ends. In nucleotides, the CDR3 is TGTGCCAGTAGTATAACAGGGCGGGAGACCCAGTACTTC. Protein sequence: CASSITGRETQYF.

In its sample, this clonotype was seen a few times. The chain carries TRBV5-6 and TRBJ1-6; the D is unclear. CDR1 SGHDT and CDR2 YYEEEE come from the germline V gene. This CDR3 spans 14 amino acids. Deletions cut 2 bases from V and 5 bases from J, with 8 bases between. This CDR3 reads CASSFTRNNSPLHF. CDR3 nucleotide sequence: TGTGCCAGCAGCTTCACACGGAATAATTCACCCCTCCACTTT.

This clonotype was seen more than once but under ten times. The chain couples TRBV28 to TRBJ2-5; D might be TRBD1 (6 bases). V gave up 5 bases and J gave up 0 bases, with 13 bases separating them. This CDR3 contains 15 residues. From germline, CDR1 is MDHEN and CDR2 SYDVKM. The CDR3: CASSRFSGDQETQYF. The CDR3 bases are TGTGCCAGCAGTCGTTTTTCAGGGGACCAAGAGACCCAGTACTTC.

As concerns this clonotype: This could be a read error, since a much larger clone is one nucleotide away. CDR3 in DNA: TGTGCCAGCAGCTTGGAAGGCCTAGTGGTTAGGGAGCAGTTCTTC. The encoded protein is CASSLEGLVVREQFF. The chain links TRBV7-2 to TRBJ2-1; no clear D. The CDR3 consists of 15 residues. V lost 3 bases, J lost 10 bases, and 19 bases lay in between. Germline assignment: CDR1 SGHTA and CDR2 FQGNSA. Combining the CDR3 with reference TRBV7-2 and TRBJ2-1 gives the whole variable domain GAGVSQSPSNKVTEKGKDVELRCDPISGHTALYWYRQSLGQGLEFLIYFQGNSAPDKSGLPSDRFSAERTGGSVSTLTIQRTQQEDSAVYLCASSLEGLVVREQFFGPGTRLTVL.

This clonotype was seen a handful of times. The chain links TRBV6-5 to TRBJ2-7, with D tentatively TRBD1 or TRBD2 (6 bases each). V was clipped by 2 bases and J by 7 bases, with 24 bases between them. Germline loops: CDR1 MNHEY, CDR2 SVGAGI. This CDR3 region has 17 residues. The CDR3 region is CASSYSPPWTAGGEQYF. For the CDR3, the DNA is TGTGCCAGCAGTTACAGCCCACCCTGGACAGCCGGGGGAGAGCAGTACTTC.

This clonotype was observed at least ten times. The chain carries TRBV4-2 and TRBJ2-7, with D perhaps matching TRBD1 (5 bases). The CDR3 runs to 13 residues. Trimming pared 0 bases from V and 4 bases from J, leaving 7 bases between. Germline-derived CDR1 and CDR2 are LGHNA and YNFKEQ. CDR3 sequence: CASSQEHRYEQYF. CDR3 bases: TGTGCCAGCAGCCAAGAGCACAGGTACGAGCAGTACTTC.

The chain links TRBV30 to TRBJ1-5, with D hard to call. The V and J ends lost 0 bases and 6 bases respectively, with 9 bases between them. CDR3 length equals 13 residues. In germline, CDR1 is GTSNPN, CDR2 SVGIG (reference sequence). CDR3 sequence (DNA): TGTGCCTGGAGTGTATTTCGGGGTCAGCCCCAGCATTTT. This encodes CAWSVFRGQPQHF.

In its sample, this clonotype was seen once. The genes are TRBV19 and TRBJ1-4; no firm D call. The V gene's germline CDR1 is LNHDA and CDR2 SQIVND (reference sequence). Trimming left V 3 bases short and J 0 bases short, with 11 bases between. The CDR3 has 16 amino acids. CDR3 bases: TGTGCCAGTAGTATCTCCCGGGCAGCAACTAATGAAAAACTGTTTTTT. Protein sequence: CASSISRAATNEKLFF. Full variable domain (outside the CDR3, taken from reference TRBV19 and TRBJ1-4): DGGITQSPKYLFRKEGQNVTLSCEQNLNHDAMYWYRQDPGQGLRLIYYSQIVNDFQKGDIAEGYSVSREKKESFPLTVTSAQKNPTAFYLCASSISRAATNEKLFFGSGTQLSVL.

About this clonotype itself: A much bigger clone sits one base away, suggesting this may be a read error. This chain connects TRBV12-3 or TRBV12-4 to TRBJ2-7; 8 bases map to TRBD2. CDR3 length: 14 residues. V lost 6 bases to trimming and J lost 3 bases; unmatched junction nucleotides: 7. CDR3 sequence (DNA): TGTGCCAGCAGCTCACGGCGGGAGGTCTACGAGCAGTACTTC. Translation gives CASSSRREVYEQYF.

This clonotype appeared many times. V gene TRBV7-8 combines with J gene TRBJ2-7; TRBD2 is a possible D gene (7 bases). V was trimmed by 4 bases and J by 1 base, leaving 23 bases between them. The germline gives CDR1 SGHVS, CDR2 FQNEAQ. The CDR3 contains 18 residues. Here the CDR3 DNA reads TGTGCCAGCAGCTCCCAGTGGAGGGGGGAGGGATTGTCCTACGAGCAGTACTTC. This codes for CASSSQWRGEGLSYEQYF.

Worth noting for this clonotype: A much bigger clone sits one base away, suggesting this may be a read error. The chain couples TRBV7-2 to TRBJ2-1; D is undetermined. The V end was cut by 0 bases, the J end by 6 bases, with 12 bases between. The germline V gene has CDR1 SGHTA and CDR2 FQGNSA. The CDR3 sequence is 15 residues long. The CDR3 nucleotides are TGTGCCAGCAGCTTAGCGGGATTCATCATCAATGAGCAGTTCTTC. Its translation: CASSLAGFIINEQFF. The full variable domain, its missing parts supplied by reference TRBV7-2 and TRBJ2-1, is GAGVSQSPSNKVTEKGKDVELRCDPISGHTALYWYRQSLGQGLEFLIYFQGNSAPDKSGLPSDRFSAERTGGSVSTLTIQRTQQEDSAVYLCASSLAGFIINEQFFGPGTRLTVL.

This clonotype was recorded at least ten times. This chain joins TRBV10-3 and TRBJ2-5, with 11 bases that match TRBD1. Germline V CDR1 and CDR2: ENHRY, SYGVKD. V was clipped by 4 bases and J by 0 bases; unmatched bases: 4. The CDR3 has 16 amino acids. DNA for the CDR3: TGTGCCATCAGTGCCGGGGACAGGGGGAACCAAGAGACCCAGTACTTC. Amino acid sequence: CAISAGDRGNQETQYF.